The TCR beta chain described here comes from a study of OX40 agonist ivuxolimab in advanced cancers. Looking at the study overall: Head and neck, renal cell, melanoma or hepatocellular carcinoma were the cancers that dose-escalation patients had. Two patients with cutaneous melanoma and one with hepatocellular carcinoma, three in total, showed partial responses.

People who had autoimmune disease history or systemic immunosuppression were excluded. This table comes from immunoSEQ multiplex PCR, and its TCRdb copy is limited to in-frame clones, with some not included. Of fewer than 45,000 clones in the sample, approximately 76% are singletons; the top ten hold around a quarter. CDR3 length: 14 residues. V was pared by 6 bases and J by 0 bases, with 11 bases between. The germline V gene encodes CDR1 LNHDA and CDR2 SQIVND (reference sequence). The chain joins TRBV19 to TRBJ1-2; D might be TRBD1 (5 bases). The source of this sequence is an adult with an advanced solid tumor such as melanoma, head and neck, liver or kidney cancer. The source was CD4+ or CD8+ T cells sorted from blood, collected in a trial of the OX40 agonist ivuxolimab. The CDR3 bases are TGTGCCAGTAGCCGGGACGGCTCTAACTATGGCTACACCTTC. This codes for CASSRDGSNYGYTF.